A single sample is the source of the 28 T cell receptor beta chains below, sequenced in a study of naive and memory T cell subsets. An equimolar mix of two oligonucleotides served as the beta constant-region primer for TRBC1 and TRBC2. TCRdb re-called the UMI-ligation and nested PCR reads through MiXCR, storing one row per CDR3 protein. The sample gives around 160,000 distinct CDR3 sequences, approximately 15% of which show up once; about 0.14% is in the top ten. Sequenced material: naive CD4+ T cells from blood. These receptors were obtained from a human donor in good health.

The CDR3 bases are TGTGCCAGCAGCCAAGCGGCAGGGGAAAATGGACCCCAGCATTTT. Its protein product is CASSQAAGENGPQHF. J is TRBJ1-5 and V is TRBV4-2, with D tentatively TRBD1 (6 bases). V was cut by 1 base and J by 10 bases, with 17 bases left in between. In germline, CDR1 is LGHNA, CDR2 YNFKEQ. This CDR3 spans 15 amino acids.

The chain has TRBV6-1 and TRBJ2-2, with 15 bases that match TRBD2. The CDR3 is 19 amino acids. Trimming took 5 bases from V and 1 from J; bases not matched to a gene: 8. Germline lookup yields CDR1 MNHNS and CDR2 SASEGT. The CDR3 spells CASSKYPGLAGGNTGELFF. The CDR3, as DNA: TGTGCCAGCAGTAAATATCCGGGACTAGCGGGAGGGAACACCGGGGAGCTGTTTTTT.

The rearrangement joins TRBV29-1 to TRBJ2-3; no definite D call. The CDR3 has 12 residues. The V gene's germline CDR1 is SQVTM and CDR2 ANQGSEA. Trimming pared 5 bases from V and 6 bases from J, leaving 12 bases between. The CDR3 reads CSVLINGDTQYF. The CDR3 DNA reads TGCAGCGTTCTGATAAACGGGGATACGCAGTATTTT.

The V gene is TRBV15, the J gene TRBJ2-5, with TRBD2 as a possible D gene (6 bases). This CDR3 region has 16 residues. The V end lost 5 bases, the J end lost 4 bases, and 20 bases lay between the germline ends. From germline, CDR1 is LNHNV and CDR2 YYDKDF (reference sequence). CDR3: CATSPGRTRAGETQYF. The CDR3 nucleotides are TGTGCCACCAGCCCGGGGAGGACGAGGGCTGGAGAGACCCAGTACTTC.

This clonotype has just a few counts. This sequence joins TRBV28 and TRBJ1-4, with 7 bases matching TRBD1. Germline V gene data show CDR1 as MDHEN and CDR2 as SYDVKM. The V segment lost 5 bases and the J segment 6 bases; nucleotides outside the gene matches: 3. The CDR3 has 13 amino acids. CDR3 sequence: CASSQGGHEKLFF. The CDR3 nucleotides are TGTGCCAGCAGTCAGGGGGGACATGAAAAACTGTTTTTT.

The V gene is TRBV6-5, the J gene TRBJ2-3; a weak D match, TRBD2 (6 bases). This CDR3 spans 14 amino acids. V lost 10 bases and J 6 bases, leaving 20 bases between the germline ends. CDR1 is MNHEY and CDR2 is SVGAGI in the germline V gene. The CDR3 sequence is CATSWDFERDTQYF. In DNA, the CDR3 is TGTGCCACCTCATGGGACTTCGAGAGGGATACGCAGTATTTT.

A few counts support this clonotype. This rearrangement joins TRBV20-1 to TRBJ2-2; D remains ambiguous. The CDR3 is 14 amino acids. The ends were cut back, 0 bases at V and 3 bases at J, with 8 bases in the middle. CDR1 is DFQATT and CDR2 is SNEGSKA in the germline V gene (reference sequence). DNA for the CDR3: TGCAGTGCTAGAGATCGGCGATACACCGGGGAGCTGTTTTTT. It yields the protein CSARDRRYTGELFF.

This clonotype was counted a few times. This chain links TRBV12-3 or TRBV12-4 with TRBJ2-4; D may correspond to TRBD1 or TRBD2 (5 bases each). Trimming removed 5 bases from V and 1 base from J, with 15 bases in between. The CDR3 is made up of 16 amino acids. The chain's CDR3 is CASSPGTPDAKNIQYF. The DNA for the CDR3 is TGTGCCAGCAGTCCAGGGACCCCGGACGCCAAAAACATTCAGTACTTC.

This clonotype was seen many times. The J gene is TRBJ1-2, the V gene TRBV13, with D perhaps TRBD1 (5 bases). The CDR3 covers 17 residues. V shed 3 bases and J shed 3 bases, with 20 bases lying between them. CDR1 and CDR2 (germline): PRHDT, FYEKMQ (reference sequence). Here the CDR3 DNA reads TGTGCCAGCAGCTTCTCAGGGAGATTTGACATGGACTATGGCTACACCTTC. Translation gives CASSFSGRFDMDYGYTF.

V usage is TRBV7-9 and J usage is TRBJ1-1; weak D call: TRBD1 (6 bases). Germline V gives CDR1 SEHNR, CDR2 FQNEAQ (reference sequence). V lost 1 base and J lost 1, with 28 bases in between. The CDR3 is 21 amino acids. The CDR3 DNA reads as TGTGCCAGCAGCTTAGTAGGACGGGTATCAGGGGCCGGTCGGTGGAACACTGAAGCTTTCTTT. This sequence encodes CASSLVGRVSGAGRWNTEAFF.

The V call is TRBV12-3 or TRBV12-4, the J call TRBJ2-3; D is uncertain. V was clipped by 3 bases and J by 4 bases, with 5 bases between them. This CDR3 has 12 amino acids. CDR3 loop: CASSFPSDTQYF. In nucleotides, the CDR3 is TGTGCCAGCAGTTTCCCCTCAGATACGCAGTATTTT.

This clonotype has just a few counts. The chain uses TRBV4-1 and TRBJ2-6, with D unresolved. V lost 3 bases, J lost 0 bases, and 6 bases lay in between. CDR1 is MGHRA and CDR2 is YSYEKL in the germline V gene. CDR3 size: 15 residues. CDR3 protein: CASSQPGSGANVLTF. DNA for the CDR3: TGCGCCAGCAGCCAGCCGGGCTCTGGGGCCAACGTCCTGACTTTC.

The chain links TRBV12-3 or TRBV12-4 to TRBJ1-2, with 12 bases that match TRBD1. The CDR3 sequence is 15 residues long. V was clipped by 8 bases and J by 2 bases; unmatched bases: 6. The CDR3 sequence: CASQPGTGGNYGYTF. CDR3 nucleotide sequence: TGTGCCAGCCAACCCGGGACAGGGGGCAACTATGGCTACACCTTC.

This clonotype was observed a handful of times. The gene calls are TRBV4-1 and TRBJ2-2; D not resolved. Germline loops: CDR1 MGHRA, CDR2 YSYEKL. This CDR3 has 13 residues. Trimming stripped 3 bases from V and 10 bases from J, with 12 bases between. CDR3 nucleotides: TGCGCCAGCAGCCACGCGACACCGGTGGAGCTGTTTTTT. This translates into CASSHATPVELFF.

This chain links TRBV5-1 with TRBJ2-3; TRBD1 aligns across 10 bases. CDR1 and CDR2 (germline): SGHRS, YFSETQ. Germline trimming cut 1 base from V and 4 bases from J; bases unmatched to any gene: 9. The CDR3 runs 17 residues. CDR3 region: CASSLWDRGPEADTQYF. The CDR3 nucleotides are TGCGCCAGCAGCTTGTGGGACAGGGGTCCAGAGGCAGATACGCAGTATTTT.

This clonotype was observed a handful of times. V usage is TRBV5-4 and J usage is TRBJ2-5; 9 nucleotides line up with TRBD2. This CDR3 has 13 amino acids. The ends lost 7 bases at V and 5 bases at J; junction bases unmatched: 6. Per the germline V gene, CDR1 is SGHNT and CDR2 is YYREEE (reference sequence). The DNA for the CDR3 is TGTGCCAGCGGCGGGAGGGCCGGCGAGACCCAGTACTTC. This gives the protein CASGGRAGETQYF.

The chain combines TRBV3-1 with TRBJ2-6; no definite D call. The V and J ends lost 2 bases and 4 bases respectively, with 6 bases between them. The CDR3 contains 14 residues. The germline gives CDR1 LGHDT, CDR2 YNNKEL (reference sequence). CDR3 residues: CASSQTSGANVLTF. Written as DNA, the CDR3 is TGTGCCAGCAGCCAAACCTCCGGGGCCAACGTCCTGACTTTC. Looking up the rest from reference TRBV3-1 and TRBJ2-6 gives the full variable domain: DTAVSQTPKYLVTQMGNDKSIKCEQNLGHDTMYWYKQDSKKFLKIMFSYNNKELIINETVPNRFSPKSPDKAHLNLHINSLELGDSAVYFCASSQTSGANVLTFGAGSRLTVL.

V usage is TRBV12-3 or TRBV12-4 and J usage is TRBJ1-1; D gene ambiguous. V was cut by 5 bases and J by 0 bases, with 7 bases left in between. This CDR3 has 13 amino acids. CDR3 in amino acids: CASSVMVNTEAFF. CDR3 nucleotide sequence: TGTGCCAGCAGTGTTATGGTGAACACTGAAGCTTTCTTT.

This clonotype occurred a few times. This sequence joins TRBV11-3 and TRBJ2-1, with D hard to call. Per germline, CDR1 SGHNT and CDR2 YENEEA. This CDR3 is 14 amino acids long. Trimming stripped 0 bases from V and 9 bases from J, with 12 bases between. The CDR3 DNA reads TGTGCCAGCAGCTTAGATGCTGGCGAGGTTGAGCAGTTCTTC. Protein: CASSLDAGEVEQFF.

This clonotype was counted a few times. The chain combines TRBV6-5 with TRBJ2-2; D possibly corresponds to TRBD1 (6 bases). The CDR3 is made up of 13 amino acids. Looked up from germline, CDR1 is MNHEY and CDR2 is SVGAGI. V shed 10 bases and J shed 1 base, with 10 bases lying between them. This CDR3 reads CAIRTVNTGELFF. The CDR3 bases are TGTGCCATCCGGACAGTGAACACCGGGGAGCTGTTTTTT.

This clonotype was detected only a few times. CDR3 coding DNA: TGCAGCGTTGCCCCCTGGGTAAACACCGGGGAGCTGTTTTTT. It translates to CSVAPWVNTGELFF. This chain joins TRBV29-1 and TRBJ2-2; D is unresolved. The CDR3 has 14 residues. The germline CDR1 and CDR2 sequences are SQVTM and ANQGSEA. V was shortened by 4 bases and J by 2 bases, with 11 bases between the two germline ends.

The CDR3 DNA is TGTGCCAGCAGTTTAGGGAGTGGGTTAGGCACTGAAGCTTTCTTT. Protein product: CASSLGSGLGTEAFF. The rearrangement uses TRBV27 and TRBJ1-1; the D is unclear. The CDR3 consists of 15 residues. The V end lost 2 bases, the J end lost 4 bases, and 14 bases lay between the germline ends. Germline V gene data show CDR1 as MNHEY and CDR2 as SMNVEV (reference sequence).

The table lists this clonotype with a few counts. The DNA of the CDR3 is TGTGCCACCAGTGGGGGTCGGGCAGCAGACAATGAGCAGTTCTTC. Translated: CATSGGRAADNEQFF. The gene calls are TRBV24-1 and TRBJ2-1; no firm D call. Looked up from germline, CDR1 is KGHDR and CDR2 is SFDVKD. The V end was cut by 5 bases, the J end by 5 bases, with 15 bases between. The CDR3 has 15 amino acids.

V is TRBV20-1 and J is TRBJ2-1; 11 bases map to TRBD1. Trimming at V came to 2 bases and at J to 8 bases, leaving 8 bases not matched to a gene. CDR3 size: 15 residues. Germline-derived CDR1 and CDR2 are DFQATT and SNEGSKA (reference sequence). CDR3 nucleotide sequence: TGCAGTGCTAGATCTGTAGGACAGGGGGCCCATGAGCAGTTCTTC. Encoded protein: CSARSVGQGAHEQFF.

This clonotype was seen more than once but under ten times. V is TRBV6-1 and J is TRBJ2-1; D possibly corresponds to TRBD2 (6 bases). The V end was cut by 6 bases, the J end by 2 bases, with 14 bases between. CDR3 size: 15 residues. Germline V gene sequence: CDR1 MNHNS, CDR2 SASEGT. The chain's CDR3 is CASSLTRRAYNEQFF. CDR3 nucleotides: TGTGCCAGCAGCCTCACTAGGAGGGCCTACAATGAGCAGTTCTTC.

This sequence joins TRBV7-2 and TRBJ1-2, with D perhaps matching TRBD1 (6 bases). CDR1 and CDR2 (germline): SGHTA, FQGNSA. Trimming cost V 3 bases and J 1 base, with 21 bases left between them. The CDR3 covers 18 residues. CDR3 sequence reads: CASSLGIGTPSFNYGYTF. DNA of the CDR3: TGTGCCAGCAGCTTGGGGATTGGGACACCGAGCTTTAACTATGGCTACACCTTC.

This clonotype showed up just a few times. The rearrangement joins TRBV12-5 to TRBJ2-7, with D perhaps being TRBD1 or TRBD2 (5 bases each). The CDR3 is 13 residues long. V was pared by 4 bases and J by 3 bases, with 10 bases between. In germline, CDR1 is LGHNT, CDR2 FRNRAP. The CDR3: CASGSGTVYEQYF. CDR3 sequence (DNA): TGTGCTAGTGGTTCAGGGACGGTCTACGAGCAGTACTTC.

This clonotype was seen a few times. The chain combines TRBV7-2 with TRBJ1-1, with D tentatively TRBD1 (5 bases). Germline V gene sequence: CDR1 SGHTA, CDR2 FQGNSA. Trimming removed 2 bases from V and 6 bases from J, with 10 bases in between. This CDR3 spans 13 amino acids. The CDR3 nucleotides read TGTGCCAGCAGCTTACGGGGGTTGGCTGAAGCTTTCTTT. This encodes CASSLRGLAEAFF.